Each of the 12 T cell receptor beta chains below was sequenced from the same sample in a study of OX40 agonist ivuxolimab in advanced cancers. Measured with immunoSEQ multiplex PCR; TCRdb has only the in-frame clones, and not every one. The data show tens of thousands of clones, just under 95% seen once. The material sequenced was CD4+ or CD8+ T cells sorted from blood, taken in a trial of the OX40 agonist ivuxolimab. The source of these receptors is an adult with an advanced solid tumor such as melanoma, head and neck, liver or kidney cancer.

This sequence joins TRBV9 and TRBJ2-5; D is possibly TRBD1 or TRBD2 (6 bases each). This CDR3 comprises 15 residues. Germline values: CDR1 SGDLS, CDR2 YYNGEE. With 3 bases removed from V and 7 bases from J, the gap between germline ends came to 19 bases. The CDR3 bases are TGTGCCAGCAGCGCCCCGGGGGACAACGAGAGGACCCAGTACTTC. Residues: CASSAPGDNERTQYF.

This clone was observed once. This chain links TRBV20-1 with TRBJ2-1; D unclear. From germline, CDR1 is DFQATT and CDR2 SNEGSKA (reference sequence). The CDR3 totals 11 residues. The ends were cut back, 5 bases at V and 8 bases at J, with 10 bases in the middle. For the CDR3, the DNA is TGCAGTGCTGAGAGTGGGTATGAGCAGTTCTTC. Protein product: CSAESGYEQFF.

V is TRBV14 and J is TRBJ2-2; the match to TRBD2 covers 13 bases. The germline V gene encodes CDR1 SGHDN and CDR2 FVKESK. The V gene end was trimmed by 4 bases and the J gene end by 1 base; junction bases not matched to a gene: 9. The CDR3 contains 19 residues. CDR3 protein: CASSPFPGTSGENTGELFF. The CDR3 DNA sequence: TGTGCCAGCAGCCCTTTTCCCGGGACTAGCGGGGAGAACACCGGGGAGCTGTTTTTT.

The rearrangement uses TRBV28 and TRBJ1-4; the match to TRBD1 covers 7 bases. The trim removed 8 bases at V and 7 bases at J, leaving 10 bases unmatched. The germline gives CDR1 MDHEN, CDR2 SYDVKM. This CDR3 region has 14 residues. The chain's CDR3 is CASRDPRGGEKLFF. The CDR3 DNA reads as TGTGCCAGCCGAGATCCCAGGGGGGGTGAAAAACTGTTTTTT.

This chain uses TRBV7-9 with TRBJ2-3; D is uncertain. Trimming left V 1 base short and J 3 bases short, with 5 bases between. The germline gives CDR1 SEHNR, CDR2 FQNEAQ (reference sequence). The CDR3 covers 13 residues. CDR3 bases: TGTGCCAGCAGCTTAGGCAGAACAGATACGCAGTATTTT. Amino acids: CASSLGRTDTQYF.

The chain employs TRBV28 and TRBJ2-7, with a possible D match to TRBD1 (6 bases). The V end was cut by 5 bases, the J end by 7 bases, with 30 bases between. This CDR3 has 18 residues. Germline V gene sequence: CDR1 MDHEN, CDR2 SYDVKM. The chain's CDR3 is CASSPLSPLHRAEWEQYF. The CDR3 nucleotides are TGTGCCAGCAGTCCGCTTAGCCCCCTCCACAGGGCGGAGTGGGAGCAGTACTTC.

The chain recombines TRBV5-1 with TRBJ2-1; possible D gene TRBD1, 6 bases. Germline assignment: CDR1 SGHRS and CDR2 YFSETQ. The CDR3 is 13 amino acids. Trimming left V 4 bases short and J 4 bases short, with 9 bases between. CDR3 region: CASSVTGYNEQFF. The CDR3 DNA reads TGCGCCAGCAGCGTGACAGGTTACAATGAGCAGTTCTTC.

The gene calls are TRBV2 and TRBJ1-1; 7 nucleotides align to TRBD1. V was pared by 6 bases and J by 5 bases, with 3 bases of the junction left unmatched. CDR1 and CDR2 from the germline V gene are SNHLY and FYNNEI. CDR3 length: 12 amino acids. CDR3: CASRQGDTEAFF. The DNA for the CDR3 is TGTGCCAGCAGGCAGGGGGATACTGAAGCTTTCTTT.

The chain joins TRBV6-5 to TRBJ2-2; D is possibly TRBD1 (6 bases). V lost 7 bases, J lost 7 bases, and 10 bases lay in between. Per germline, CDR1 MNHEY and CDR2 SVGAGI. The CDR3 is 12 residues long. CDR3 in DNA: TGTGCCAGCAAATGGGGGCACGGGGAGCTGTTTTTT. It translates to CASKWGHGELFF.

This clone was observed a single time. The chain employs TRBV25-1 and TRBJ2-5, with D perhaps TRBD2 (5 bases). Germline values: CDR1 MGHDK, CDR2 SYGVNS. The CDR3 extends over 16 amino acids. The V end was cut by 5 bases, the J end by 5 bases, with 21 bases between. CDR3 sequence: CASSPQERPSGETQYF. DNA for the CDR3: TGTGCCAGCAGTCCCCAGGAGCGGCCCTCCGGTGAGACCCAGTACTTC. Based on the CDR3 plus reference TRBV25-1 and TRBJ2-5, the full variable domain is EADIYQTPRYLVIGTGKKITLECSQTMGHDKMYWYQQDPGMELHLIHYSYGVNSTEKGDLSSESTVSRIRTEHFPLTLESARPSHTSQYLCASSPQERPSGETQYFGPGTRLLVL.

The chain links TRBV7-8 to TRBJ2-5, with TRBD2 identical over 11 bases. The CDR3 extends over 17 amino acids. The J segment lost 3 bases and the V segment lost 3 bases, leaving 9 bases of the junction unmatched. Germline V lookup: CDR1 SGHVS, CDR2 FQNEAQ. The CDR3 sequence is CASSLLLAGGMEETQYF. CDR3 coding DNA: TGTGCCAGCAGCTTGCTGCTAGCGGGAGGTATGGAAGAGACCCAGTACTTC.

CDR3 nucleotide sequence: TGTGCCAGCGCCCTCCCACTAGCGGGAGGGCCGGGGGAGACCCAGTACTTC. Its translation: CASALPLAGGPGETQYF. The rearrangement uses TRBV7-2 and TRBJ2-5; TRBD2 aligns across 13 bases. CDR1 is SGHTA, CDR2 FQGNSA, per germline. The CDR3 runs 17 residues. Unmatched junction bases numbered 14, after V lost 8 bases and J lost 5 bases.